This entry lists 25 T cell receptor beta chains sequenced from one sample in a study of shared clonotypes between healthy human individuals. Assay: immunoSEQ multiplex PCR; the TCRdb copy retains only in-frame clones and omits some. The sample has about 2 million clones, approximately 95% seen once; the top ten hold approximately 1.2%. Naive CD8 cells lacked CD45RO, underwent positive selection for CCR7 and left out terminally differentiated effector memory CD45RA+ cells. Sequenced sample: naive CD8+ T cells sorted from blood. These receptors were obtained from a man younger than 35 in good health.

Notes on this clone: Other nucleotide sequences in the sample specify the same CDR3. The chain joins TRBV19 to TRBJ1-2, with D possibly matching TRBD1 (5 bases). This CDR3 is built from 14 residues. From germline, CDR1 is LNHDA and CDR2 SQIVND (reference sequence). Trimming stripped 2 bases from V and 5 bases from J, with 12 bases between. The CDR3, as DNA: TGTGCCAGTAGTATACTTGGGGCTGGTTATGGCTACACCTTC. Translation gives CASSILGAGYGYTF.

About this clone itself: The same CDR3 is also encoded by other DNA sequences in this sample. The chain recombines TRBV5-6 with TRBJ1-1, with a possible D match to TRBD1 (6 bases). Trimming removed 4 bases from V and 1 base from J, with 8 bases in between. CDR3 length: 13 residues. Germline CDR1 and CDR2: SGHDT and YYEEEE. CDR3 DNA: TGTGCCAGCAGCCCACAGGGGAACACTGAAGCTTTCTTT. This gives the protein CASSPQGNTEAFF.

This clone was observed a single time. The chain joins TRBV19 to TRBJ2-3; a possible D gene is TRBD2 (6 bases). From germline, CDR1 is LNHDA and CDR2 SQIVND (reference sequence). CDR3 length equals 17 residues. V was trimmed by 1 base and J by 1 base, leaving 15 bases between them. The CDR3 DNA reads as TGTGCCAGTAGTATAGCGGACACTAGGAGGGGCACAGATACGCAGTATTTT. It is translated as CASSIADTRRGTDTQYF.

This clone appeared once. The chain couples TRBV7-9 to TRBJ2-5; unclear D gene. The CDR3 spans 14 residues. Germline assignment: CDR1 SEHNR and CDR2 FQNEAQ (reference sequence). Deletions cut 3 bases from V and 4 bases from J, with 12 bases between. CDR3 nucleotide sequence: TGTGCCAGCAGCTTGAATGAGAATCGAGAGACCCAGTACTTC. It translates to CASSLNENRETQYF.

The genes are TRBV7-2 and TRBJ2-7, with D maybe TRBD1 (6 bases). CDR3 size: 15 residues. The V gene lost 3 bases and the J gene lost 0 bases, with 12 bases spanning the gap. CDR1 and CDR2 (germline): SGHTA, FQGNSA. The CDR3 here is CASSFYQGSSYEQYF. The DNA of the CDR3 is TGTGCCAGCAGCTTTTATCAGGGGTCCTCCTACGAGCAGTACTTC.

This sequence joins TRBV9 and TRBJ2-2; D remains ambiguous. V was shortened by 7 bases and J by 0 bases, with 7 bases between the two germline ends. The CDR3 extends over 13 amino acids. Germline CDR1 is SGDLS and CDR2 is YYNGEE. CDR3 nucleotide sequence: TGTGCCAGCGCCCCAACGAACACCGGGGAGCTGTTTTTT. Its translation: CASAPTNTGELFF.

As regards this clone: Other DNA sequences within the sample encode an identical CDR3. V usage is TRBV5-6 and J usage is TRBJ2-1; D unresolved. The CDR3 covers 14 residues. Germline CDR1 and CDR2: SGHDT and YYEEEE. The ends were cut back, 0 bases at V and 1 base at J, with 5 bases in the middle. CDR3 amino acids: CASSLGASYNEQFF. In nucleotides, the CDR3 is TGTGCCAGCAGCTTGGGGGCTTCCTACAATGAGCAGTTCTTC.

The J gene is TRBJ2-1, the V gene TRBV4-3; 7 bases are a match to TRBD2. Germline CDR1 and CDR2: LGHNA and YSLEER. The V and J ends lost 1 base and 6 bases, in that order; junction bases with no gene match: 6. The CDR3 totals 15 residues. The CDR3 DNA is TGCGCCAGCAGCCAAGTTGGGTCTAGCGGCAATGAGCAGTTCTTC. Its protein product is CASSQVGSSGNEQFF.

This chain links TRBV27 with TRBJ2-2; perhaps TRBD1 as D (6 bases). CDR1 MNHEY and CDR2 SMNVEV come from the germline V gene (reference sequence). The V gene lost 6 bases and the J gene lost 6 bases, with 11 bases spanning the gap. The CDR3 runs to 13 residues. CDR3 protein: CASSPRQAGELFF. The CDR3 DNA is TGTGCCAGCAGCCCCCGACAGGCCGGGGAGCTGTTTTTT.

The J gene is TRBJ2-5, the V gene TRBV5-5; TRBD2 might be the D (5 bases). V lost 2 bases to trimming and J lost 1 base, with 15 bases between them. The germline V gene has CDR1 SGHKS and CDR2 YYEKEE (reference sequence). The CDR3 length is 16 residues. For the CDR3, the DNA is TGTGCCAGCAGCTTTGAGGGTACCCTCATCCAAGAGACCCAGTACTTC. Translating it yields CASSFEGTLIQETQYF. Using reference TRBV5-5 and TRBJ2-5 for the parts outside the CDR3, the full variable domain is DAGVTQSPTHLIKTRGQQVTLRCSPISGHKSVSWYQQVLGQGPQFIFQYYEKEERGRGNFPDRFSARQFPNYSSELNVNALLLGDSALYLCASSFEGTLIQETQYFGPGTRLLVL.

The chain combines TRBV9 with TRBJ1-3; TRBD1 might be the D (6 bases). V was shortened by 2 bases and J by 2 bases, with 17 bases between the two germline ends. CDR3 size: 17 residues. Germline-derived CDR1 and CDR2 are SGDLS and YYNGEE. CDR3 nucleotides: TGTGCCAGCAGCGTGCGGGACACCCTGATGCCTGGAAACACCATATATTTT. Its translation is CASSVRDTLMPGNTIYF.

The chain combines TRBV18 with TRBJ1-3; TRBD1 aligns across 8 bases. Germline CDR1 and CDR2: KGHSH and LQKENI. J was trimmed by 2 bases and V by 2 bases; bases with no gene match: 2. The CDR3 sequence is 15 residues long. The CDR3 DNA reads TGTGCCAGCTCACCAGGGGGACAGGCTGGAAACACCATATATTTT. Encoded protein: CASSPGGQAGNTIYF.

Here the CDR3 reads CASSRLQGDSYNSPLHF. DNA for the CDR3: TGCGCCAGCAGCCGGCTCCAGGGGGACTCCTATAATTCACCCCTCCACTTT. The chain links TRBV4-3 to TRBJ1-6; 7 nucleotides match TRBD1. The CDR3 is 17 residues long. The germline CDR1 and CDR2 sequences are LGHNA and YSLEER. Trimming removed 4 bases from V and 0 bases from J; junction bases left unmatched: 6.

This chain joins TRBV9 and TRBJ2-3; 8 bases map to TRBD1. Germline-derived CDR1 and CDR2 are SGDLS and YYNGEE. The CDR3 loop spans 16 amino acids. V was clipped by 4 bases and J by 0 bases; unmatched bases: 7. The CDR3 reads CASSLRTGRSTDTQYF. The CDR3 coding sequence is TGTGCCAGCAGCCTTCGGACAGGGAGGAGCACAGATACGCAGTATTTT.

The chain carries TRBV6-6 and TRBJ2-7; D perhaps matches TRBD1 (6 bases). The CDR3 runs 16 residues. Trimming shortened V by 2 bases and J by 2 bases, and 16 bases separated the two germline ends. Germline CDR1 and CDR2: MNHNY and SVGAGI (reference sequence). The CDR3 DNA reads as TGTGCCAGCAGTTACGCCGCGGCGCAGGGGACCTACGAGCAGTACTTC. Its protein product is CASSYAAAQGTYEQYF.

The chain combines TRBV5-6 with TRBJ2-2; D might be TRBD1 (6 bases). Germline CDR1 and CDR2: SGHDT and YYEEEE. The germline V and J ends were trimmed by 0 bases and 3 bases, with 9 bases remaining between them. The CDR3 covers 15 residues. This CDR3 reads CASSLGGPDTGELFF. The CDR3 DNA sequence: TGTGCCAGCAGCTTGGGGGGGCCGGACACCGGGGAGCTGTTTTTT.

The chain combines TRBV27 with TRBJ2-1, with 12 bases that match TRBD2. Germline loops: CDR1 MNHEY, CDR2 SMNVEV (reference sequence). The trim removed 5 bases at V and 3 bases at J, leaving 5 bases unmatched. The CDR3 is 16 residues long. The CDR3 sequence is CASSTSLAGGYNEQFF. For the CDR3, the DNA is TGTGCCAGCAGTACCTCACTAGCGGGGGGCTACAATGAGCAGTTCTTC.

CDR3: CASSQSSGAGREQYF. The CDR3 DNA sequence: TGCGCCAGCAGCCAGTCCTCGGGGGCGGGGCGCGAGCAGTACTTC. J is TRBJ2-7 and V is TRBV4-3; D possibly uses TRBD1 or TRBD2 (6 bases each). This CDR3 spans 15 amino acids. V was pared by 3 bases and J by 6 bases, with 18 bases between. Germline V gene sequence: CDR1 LGHNA, CDR2 YSLEER.

V usage is TRBV9 and J usage is TRBJ1-2, with a tentative D call TRBD1 (6 bases). There are 14 residues in the CDR3. V was clipped by 4 bases and J by 7 bases, with 17 bases between them. Germline V gene data show CDR1 as SGDLS and CDR2 as YYNGEE. CDR3 amino acids: CASSPPGGASGYTF. The CDR3 DNA reads as TGTGCCAGCAGCCCACCCGGGGGGGCGAGTGGCTACACCTTC.

The V gene is TRBV5-5, the J gene TRBJ2-7, with D perhaps being TRBD1 or TRBD2 (5 bases each). CDR3 length equals 12 residues. Trimming took off 4 bases at V and 7 bases at J, with 12 bases between the two ends. Germline V lookup: CDR1 SGHKS, CDR2 YYEKEE (reference sequence). CDR3 in DNA: TGTGCCAGCAGCGGTGGGGGTTCTGAGCAGTACTTC. This sequence encodes CASSGGGSEQYF.

About this clone itself: Mismatch with germline at one junction end may stem from a read error. This rearrangement joins TRBV6-1 to TRBJ1-1; a weak D match, TRBD1 (5 bases). This CDR3 has 12 amino acids. CDR1 is MNHNS and CDR2 is SASEGT in the germline V gene. CDR3 in amino acids: CASSDLDPGHVF. In DNA, the CDR3 is TGTGCCAGCAGTGATCTGGACCCTGGACACGTCTTT.

This clone was counted once. V gene TRBV14 combines with J gene TRBJ2-1; D remains ambiguous. V dropped 0 bases and J dropped 4 bases, with 4 bases sitting between them. Germline CDR1 is SGHDN and CDR2 is FVKESK. The CDR3 has 13 residues. CDR3: CASSQDGYNEQFF. The CDR3 DNA is TGTGCCAGCAGCCAAGATGGGTACAATGAGCAGTTCTTC. The full variable domain, completed using reference TRBV14 and TRBJ2-1, is EAGVTQFPSHSVIEKGQTVTLRCDPISGHDNLYWYRRVMGKEIKFLLHFVKESKQDESGMPNNRFLAERTGGTYSTLKVQPAELEDSGVYFCASSQDGYNEQFFGPGTRLTVL.

The gene calls are TRBV9 and TRBJ1-2; possible D gene TRBD1, 6 bases. The CDR3 covers 15 residues. Trimming left V 6 bases short and J 5 bases short, with 20 bases between. Germline CDR1 and CDR2: SGDLS and YYNGEE. CDR3 in amino acids: CASTRTGTPSYGYTF. The CDR3 region has the DNA TGTGCCAGCACCCGGACCGGGACACCCAGTTATGGCTACACCTTC.

A note on this clone: The sample carries other DNA sequences with the same CDR3. The rearrangement uses TRBV7-9 and TRBJ1-1; D not certain. V gave up 2 bases and J gave up 1 base, with 2 bases separating them. The CDR3 is 12 residues long. Germline lookup yields CDR1 SEHNR and CDR2 FQNEAQ (reference sequence). The CDR3 bases are TGTGCCAGCAGCTTATCGAACACTGAAGCTTTCTTT. This sequence encodes CASSLSNTEAFF.

This rearrangement joins TRBV27 to TRBJ1-2, with D possibly being TRBD1 (5 bases). Germline CDR1 reads MNHEY; CDR2 reads SMNVEV (reference sequence). CDR3 length: 17 residues. V was cut by 2 bases and J by 4 bases, with 20 bases left in between. The CDR3 loop reads CASSLIPTDPFLYGYTF. The CDR3 DNA reads as TGTGCCAGCAGTTTAATTCCGACAGATCCATTTCTCTATGGCTACACCTTC.